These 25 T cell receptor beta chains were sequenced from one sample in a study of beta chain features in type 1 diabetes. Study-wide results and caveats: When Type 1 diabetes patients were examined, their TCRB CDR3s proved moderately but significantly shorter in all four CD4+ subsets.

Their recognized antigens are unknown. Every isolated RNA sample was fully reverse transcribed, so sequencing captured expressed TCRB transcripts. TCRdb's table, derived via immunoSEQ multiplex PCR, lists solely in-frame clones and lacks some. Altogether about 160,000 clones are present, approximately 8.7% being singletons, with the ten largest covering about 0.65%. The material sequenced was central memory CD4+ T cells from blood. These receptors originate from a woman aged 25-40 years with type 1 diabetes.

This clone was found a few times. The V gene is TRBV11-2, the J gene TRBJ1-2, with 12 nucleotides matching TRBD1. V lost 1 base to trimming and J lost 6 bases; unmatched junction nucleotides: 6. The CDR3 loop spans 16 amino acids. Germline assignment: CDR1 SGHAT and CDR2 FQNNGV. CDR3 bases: TGTGCCAGCAGCTTAGGGGGGACAGGGGGCTATGATGGCTACACCTTC. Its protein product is CASSLGGTGGYDGYTF.

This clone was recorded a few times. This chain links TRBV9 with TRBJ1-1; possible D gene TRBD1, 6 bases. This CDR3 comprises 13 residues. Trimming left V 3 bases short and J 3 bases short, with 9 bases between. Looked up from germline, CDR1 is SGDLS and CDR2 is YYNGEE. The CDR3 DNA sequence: TGTGCCAGCAGCGGCACAGGGTACACTGAAGCTTTCTTT. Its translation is CASSGTGYTEAFF.

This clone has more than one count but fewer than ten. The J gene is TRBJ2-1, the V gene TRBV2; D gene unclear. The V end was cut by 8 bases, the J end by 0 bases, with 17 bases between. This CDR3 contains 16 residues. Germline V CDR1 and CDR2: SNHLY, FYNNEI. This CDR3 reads CASSETRQSSYNEQFF. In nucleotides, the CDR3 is TGTGCCAGCTCAGAGACGCGGCAGAGCTCCTACAATGAGCAGTTCTTC.

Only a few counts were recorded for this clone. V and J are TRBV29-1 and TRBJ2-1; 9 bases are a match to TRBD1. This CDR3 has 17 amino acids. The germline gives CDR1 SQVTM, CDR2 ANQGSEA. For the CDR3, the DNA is TGCAGGGACAGGACAGGGGCGAAACCCCGCTCCTACAATGAGCAGTTCTTC. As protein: CRDRTGAKPRSYNEQFF.

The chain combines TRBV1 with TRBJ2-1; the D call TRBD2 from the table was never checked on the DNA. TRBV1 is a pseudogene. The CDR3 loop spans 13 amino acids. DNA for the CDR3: TGCACCAGCGCCCCGGCGGGTTACAATGAGCAGTTCTTC. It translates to CTSAPAGYNEQFF.

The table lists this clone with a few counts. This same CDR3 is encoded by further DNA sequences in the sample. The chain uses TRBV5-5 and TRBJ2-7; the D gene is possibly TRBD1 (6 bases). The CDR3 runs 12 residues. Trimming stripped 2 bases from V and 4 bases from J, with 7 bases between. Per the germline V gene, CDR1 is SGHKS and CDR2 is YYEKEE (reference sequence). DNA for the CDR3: TGTGCCAGCAGCTTACAGGGATACGAGCAGTACTTC. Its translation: CASSLQGYEQYF.

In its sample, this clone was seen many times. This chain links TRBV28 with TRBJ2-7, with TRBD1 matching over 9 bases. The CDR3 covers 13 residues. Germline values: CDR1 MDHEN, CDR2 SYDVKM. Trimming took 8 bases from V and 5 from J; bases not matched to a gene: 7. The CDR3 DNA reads TGTGCCAGCCTGGGACAGGGTGGAAACGAGCAGTACTTC. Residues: CASLGQGGNEQYF.

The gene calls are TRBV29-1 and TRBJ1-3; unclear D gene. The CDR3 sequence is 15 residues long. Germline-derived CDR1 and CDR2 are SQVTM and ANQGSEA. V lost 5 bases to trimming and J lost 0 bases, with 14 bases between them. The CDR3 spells CSVNRRSFSGNTIYF. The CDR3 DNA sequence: TGCAGCGTTAACCGACGGAGCTTCTCTGGAAACACCATATATTTT.

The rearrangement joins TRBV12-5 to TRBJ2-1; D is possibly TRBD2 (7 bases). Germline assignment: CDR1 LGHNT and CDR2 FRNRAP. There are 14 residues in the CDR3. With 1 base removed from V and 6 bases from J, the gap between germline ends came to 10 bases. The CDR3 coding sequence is TGTGCTAGTGGTTTGGGTAGGGGGGGCAATGAGCAGTTCTTC. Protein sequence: CASGLGRGGNEQFF.

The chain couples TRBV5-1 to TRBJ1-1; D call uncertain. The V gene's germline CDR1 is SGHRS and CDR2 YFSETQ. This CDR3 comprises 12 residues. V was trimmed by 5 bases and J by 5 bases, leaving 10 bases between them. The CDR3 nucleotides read TGCGCCAGCAGGGGAGAGTGGACTGAAGCTTTCTTT. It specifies CASRGEWTEAFF.

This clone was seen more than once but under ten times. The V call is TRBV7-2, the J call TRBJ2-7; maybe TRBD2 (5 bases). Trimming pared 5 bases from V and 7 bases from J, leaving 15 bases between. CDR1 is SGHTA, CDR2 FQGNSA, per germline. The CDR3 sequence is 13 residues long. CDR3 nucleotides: TGTGCCAGCAGCCAGTCGAGGGCGGGTGAGCAGTACTTC. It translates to CASSQSRAGEQYF.

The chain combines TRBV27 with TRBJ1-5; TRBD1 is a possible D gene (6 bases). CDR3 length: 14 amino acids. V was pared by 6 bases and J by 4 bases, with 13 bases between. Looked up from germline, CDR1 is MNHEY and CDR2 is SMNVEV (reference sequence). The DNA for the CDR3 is TGTGCCAGCAGGAAGGGGGTAGAAAATCAGCCCCAGCATTTT. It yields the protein CASRKGVENQPQHF.

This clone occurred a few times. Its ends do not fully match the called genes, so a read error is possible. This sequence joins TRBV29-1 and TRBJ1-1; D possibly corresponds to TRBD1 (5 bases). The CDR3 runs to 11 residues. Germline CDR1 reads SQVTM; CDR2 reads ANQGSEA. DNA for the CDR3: TGCAGCGTTGAAGATCTAAAGACAGCTATCTTT. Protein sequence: CSVEDLKTAIF. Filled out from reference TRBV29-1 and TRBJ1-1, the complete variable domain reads SAVISQKPSRDICQRGTSLTIQCQVDSQVTMMFWYRQQPGQSLTLIATANQGSEATYESGFVIDKFPISRPNLTFSTLTVSNMSPEDSSIYLCSVEDLKTAIFGQGTRLTVV.

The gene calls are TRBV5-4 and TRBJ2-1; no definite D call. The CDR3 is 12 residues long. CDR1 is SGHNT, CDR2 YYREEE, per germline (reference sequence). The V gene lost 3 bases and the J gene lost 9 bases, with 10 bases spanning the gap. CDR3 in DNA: TGTGCCAGCAGCTCCCCCCCAGGTGAGCAGTTCTTC. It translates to CASSSPPGEQFF.

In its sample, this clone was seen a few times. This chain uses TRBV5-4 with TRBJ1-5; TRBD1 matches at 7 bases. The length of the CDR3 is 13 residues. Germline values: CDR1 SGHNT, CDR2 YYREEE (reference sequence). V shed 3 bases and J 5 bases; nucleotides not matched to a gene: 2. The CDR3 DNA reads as TGTGCCAGCAGCTCCGACAGGGATCAGCCCCAGCATTTT. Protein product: CASSSDRDQPQHF.

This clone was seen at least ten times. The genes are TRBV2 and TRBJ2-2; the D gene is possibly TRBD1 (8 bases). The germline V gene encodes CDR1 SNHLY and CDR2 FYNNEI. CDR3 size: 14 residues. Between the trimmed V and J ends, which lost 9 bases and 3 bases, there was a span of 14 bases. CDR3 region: CASTTGGDTGELFF. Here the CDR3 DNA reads TGTGCCAGTACCACAGGGGGGGACACCGGGGAGCTGTTTTTT.

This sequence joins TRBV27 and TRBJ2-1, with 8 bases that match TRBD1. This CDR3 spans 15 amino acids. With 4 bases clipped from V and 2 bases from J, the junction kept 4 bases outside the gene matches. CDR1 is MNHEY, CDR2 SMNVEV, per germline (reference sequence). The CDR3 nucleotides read TGTGCCAGCAGTTCCCAACAGGGGGCCTACAATGAGCAGTTCTTC. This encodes CASSSQQGAYNEQFF.

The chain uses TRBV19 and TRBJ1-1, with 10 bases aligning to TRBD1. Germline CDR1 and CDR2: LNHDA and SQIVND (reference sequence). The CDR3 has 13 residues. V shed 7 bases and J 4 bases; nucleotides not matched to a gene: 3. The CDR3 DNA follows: TGTGCCAGTAAGGGACAGGGGAGCACTGAAGCTTTCTTT. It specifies CASKGQGSTEAFF.

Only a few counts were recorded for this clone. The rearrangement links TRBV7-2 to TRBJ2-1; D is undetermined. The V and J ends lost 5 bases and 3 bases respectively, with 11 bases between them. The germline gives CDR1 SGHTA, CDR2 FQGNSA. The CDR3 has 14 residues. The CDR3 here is CASSPNPVYNEQFF. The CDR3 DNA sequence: TGTGCCAGCAGCCCGAATCCGGTCTACAATGAGCAGTTCTTC.

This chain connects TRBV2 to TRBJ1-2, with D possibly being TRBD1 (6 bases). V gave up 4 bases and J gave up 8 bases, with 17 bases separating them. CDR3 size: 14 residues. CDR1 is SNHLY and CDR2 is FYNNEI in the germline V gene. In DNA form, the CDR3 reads TGTGCCAGCAGTGCCGCAGGGGATAGAAACGGCTACACCTTC. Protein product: CASSAAGDRNGYTF.

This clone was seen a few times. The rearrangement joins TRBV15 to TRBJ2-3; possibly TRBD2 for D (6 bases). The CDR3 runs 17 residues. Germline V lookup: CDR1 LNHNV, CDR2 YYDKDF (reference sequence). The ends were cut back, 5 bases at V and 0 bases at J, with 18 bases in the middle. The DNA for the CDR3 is TGTGCCACCAGCCGTAGCCTGGGACTGCTTAGCACAGATACGCAGTATTTT. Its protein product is CATSRSLGLLSTDTQYF.

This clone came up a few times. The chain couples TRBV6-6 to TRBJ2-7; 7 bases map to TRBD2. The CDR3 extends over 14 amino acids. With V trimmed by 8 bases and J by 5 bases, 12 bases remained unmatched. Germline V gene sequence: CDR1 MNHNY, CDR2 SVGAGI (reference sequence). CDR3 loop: CASALGGSTHEQYF. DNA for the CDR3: TGTGCCAGCGCCTTAGGCGGGAGTACCCACGAGCAGTACTTC.

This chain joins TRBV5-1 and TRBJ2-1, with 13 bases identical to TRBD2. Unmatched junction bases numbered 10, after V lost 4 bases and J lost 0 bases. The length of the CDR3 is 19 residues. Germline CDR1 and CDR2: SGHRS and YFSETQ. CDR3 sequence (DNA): TGCGCCAGCAGCAGAATAGGGACTAGCGGGACGAGCTCCTACAATGAGCAGTTCTTC. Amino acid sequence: CASSRIGTSGTSSYNEQFF.

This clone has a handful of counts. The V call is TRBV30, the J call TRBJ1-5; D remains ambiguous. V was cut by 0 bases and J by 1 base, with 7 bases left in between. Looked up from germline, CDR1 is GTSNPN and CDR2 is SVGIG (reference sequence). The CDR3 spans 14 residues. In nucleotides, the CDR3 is TGTGCCTGGAGTGTGGGCACGAGCAATCAGCCCCAGCATTTT. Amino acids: CAWSVGTSNQPQHF.

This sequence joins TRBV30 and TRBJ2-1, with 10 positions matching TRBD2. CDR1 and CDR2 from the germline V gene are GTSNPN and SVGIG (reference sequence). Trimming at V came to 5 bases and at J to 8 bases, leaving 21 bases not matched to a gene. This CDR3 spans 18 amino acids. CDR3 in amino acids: CAWGTKGDPSGRDDEQFF. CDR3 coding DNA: TGTGCCTGGGGCACCAAAGGGGACCCCAGCGGGAGGGACGATGAGCAGTTCTTC.